The 11 T cell receptor beta chains reported below all come from one sample, sequenced in a study of blood T cell repertoires in COVID-19. TCRdb's copy holds only in-frame clones and misses some; the assay was immunoSEQ multiplex PCR. The table shows over 15,000 clones, with under 85% occurring only once. The sample taken for sequencing was peripheral blood. The receptors come from a man aged 70-80 years with active or convalescent COVID-19.

The chain combines TRBV3-1 (or the pseudogene TRBV3-2) with TRBJ2-7; 10 nucleotides match TRBD1. Germline assignment: CDR1 LGHDT and CDR2 YNNKEL (reference sequence). The CDR3 extends over 16 amino acids. The junction had 6 bases not matched to a gene; V was cut back by 0 bases and J by 4 bases. The CDR3 is CASSQELGQGRYEQYF. CDR3 nucleotide sequence: TGTGCCAGCAGCCAAGAGCTGGGACAGGGGCGTTACGAGCAGTACTTC.

This clone has just one count. In DNA, the CDR3 is TGCAGCGTTGCTACAAGTAACCACGGACAGGGATCTAACTATGGCTACACCTTC. Amino acids: CSVATSNHGQGSNYGYTF. The genes are TRBV29-1 and TRBJ1-2, with 8 bases aligning to TRBD1. Germline CDR1 SQVTM, CDR2 ANQGSEA. The CDR3 loop spans 18 amino acids. V trimming: 4 bases; J trimming: 0 bases; junction bases outside the gene matches: 16.

This chain connects TRBV11-2 to TRBJ2-5; D ambiguous. This CDR3 contains 14 residues. V was clipped by 4 bases and J by 4 bases, with 13 bases between them. Germline assignment: CDR1 SGHAT and CDR2 FQNNGV. The CDR3 DNA is TGTGCCAGCAGCTCACCAAGTACGGGAGAGACCCAGTACTTC. Encoded protein: CASSSPSTGETQYF.

CDR3 sequence reads: CASSLRPGQSTDTQYF. DNA of the CDR3: TGTGCCAGCAGCTTGCGACCGGGACAGTCCACAGATACGCAGTATTTT. This chain uses TRBV5-4 with TRBJ2-3; 7 bases align to TRBD1. Germline CDR1 SGHNT, CDR2 YYREEE (reference sequence). The CDR3 is 16 amino acids. Trimming took 1 base from V and 2 from J; bases not matched to a gene: 7.

This chain links TRBV4-1 with TRBJ1-4; the match to TRBD1 covers 11 bases. This CDR3 region has 16 residues. CDR1 MGHRA and CDR2 YSYEKL come from the germline V gene. V was clipped by 3 bases and J by 2 bases; unmatched bases: 2. The chain's CDR3 is CASSQDRGHTNEKLFF. DNA for the CDR3: TGCGCCAGCAGCCAGGACAGGGGGCACACTAATGAAAAACTGTTTTTT.

The V and J genes are TRBV6-5 and TRBJ2-7, with TRBD1 matching 9 bases. Trimming removed 7 bases from V and 1 base from J; junction bases left unmatched: 8. The germline V gene encodes CDR1 MNHEY and CDR2 SVGAGI. The CDR3 is 15 amino acids. The CDR3 region is CASNTRQGGSYEQYF. Written as DNA, the CDR3 is TGTGCCAGCAACACAAGACAGGGGGGGTCCTACGAGCAGTACTTC.

The CDR3 coding sequence is TGTGCCAGCAGTTTTGGCAGCGACACTGAAGCTTTCTTT. This encodes CASSFGSDTEAFF. The V call is TRBV28, the J call TRBJ1-1; D not resolved. V was clipped by 3 bases and J by 3 bases, with 8 bases between them. This CDR3 has 13 residues. The germline V gene encodes CDR1 MDHEN and CDR2 SYDVKM.

The V gene is TRBV5-4, the J gene TRBJ1-6; 9 bases fit TRBD1. From germline, CDR1 is SGHNT and CDR2 YYREEE (reference sequence). Losses at the gene ends were 2 bases for V and 8 bases for J; bases not matched to a gene: 2. The CDR3 has 14 amino acids. CDR3 coding DNA: TGTGCCAGCAGCTTAGGGGACAGGGATTCACCCCTCCACTTT. It yields the protein CASSLGDRDSPLHF.

V gene TRBV6-5 combines with J gene TRBJ1-5; TRBD1 matches at 7 bases. Germline CDR1 reads MNHEY; CDR2 reads SVGAGI. J was trimmed by 3 bases and V by 7 bases; bases with no gene match: 6. This CDR3 has 14 amino acids. This CDR3 is CASKTGWDNQPQHF. In nucleotides, the CDR3 is TGTGCCAGCAAGACAGGGTGGGACAATCAGCCCCAGCATTTT.

The J gene is TRBJ2-5, the V gene TRBV5-4; maybe TRBD2 (6 bases). Per germline, CDR1 SGHNT and CDR2 YYREEE (reference sequence). The ends were cut back, 3 bases at V and 5 bases at J, with 17 bases in the middle. This CDR3 is built from 15 residues. CDR3 sequence reads: CASSSQMTSRETQYF. In DNA, the CDR3 is TGTGCCAGCAGCTCCCAAATGACTAGTCGGGAGACCCAGTACTTC.

J is TRBJ2-5 and V is TRBV5-6; unclear D gene. CDR1 is SGHDT, CDR2 YYEEEE, per germline. This CDR3 has 12 amino acids. Trimming stripped 1 base from V and 7 bases from J, with 8 bases between. This chain's CDR3 is CASSLPLGTQYF. CDR3 coding DNA: TGTGCCAGCAGCTTGCCCCTAGGGACCCAGTACTTC.